A selection of T cell receptor beta chains follows, all from one sample in a study of long-term antiretroviral therapy in people with HIV. TCRdb's copy holds only in-frame clones and misses some; the assay was immunoSEQ multiplex PCR. The table lists some 27,000 clones, roughly 93% of them singletons. The specimen was unsorted PBMCs, collected about 6.5 years after starting antiretroviral therapy. Receptor source: a woman aged 40 to 55 with HIV. Both conserved end residues are part of each CDR3. A D gene is named only where the DNA matches it firmly. Not all rows give a size; the values are once, few, many and, for expanded clones, a class.

>NA|TRBJ2-7|TRBV25-1|NA
CASSEYLGSGSYEQYF
TGTGCCAGCAGTGAATATCTGGGTAGTGGATCGTACGAGCAGTACTTC
>NA|TRBJ2-7|TRBV6-5|NA
CATTQEGRPYEQYF
TGTGCCACAACACAAGAAGGCAGGCCCTACGAGCAGTACTTC
>NA|TRBJ1-1|TRBV10-3|NA
CAISGTFSNTEAFF
TGTGCCATCAGTGGGACCTTCTCGAACACTGAAGCTTTCTTT
>NA|TRBJ2-5|TRBV10-2|NA
CASSILEGGTQYF
TGCGCCAGCAGTATACTAGAGGGGGGGACCCAGTACTTC
>NA|TRBJ1-1|TRBV4-3|NA
CASSQGMGDTEAFF
TGCGCCAGCAGCCAAGGTATGGGGGACACTGAAGCTTTCTTT
>TRBD2|TRBJ2-5|TRBV6-6|NA
CASTGSGGRETQYF
TGTGCCAGCACCGGGTCGGGGGGTCGGGAGACCCAGTACTTC
>TRBD1|TRBJ2-7|TRBV4-3|NA
CASSQDHGQGAYEQYF
TGCGCCAGCAGCCAAGATCATGGGCAGGGGGCCTACGAGCAGTACTTC
>NA|TRBJ2-7|TRBV2|NA
CASTLYEQYF
TGTGCCAGCACGCTTTACGAGCAGTACTTC
>NA|TRBJ2-3|TRBV30|once
CALRFSNTQYF
TGTGCCTTACGCTTTTCAAATACGCAGTATTTT
>TRBD1|TRBJ1-1|TRBV19|NA
CASTPGPGGTEAFF
TGTGCCAGTACCCCCGGACCAGGGGGCACTGAAGCTTTCTTT
>NA|TRBJ2-5|TRBV19|NA
CASSRGQETQYF
TGTGCCAGTTCCCGTGGGCAAGAGACCCAGTACTTC
>TRBD1|TRBJ1-2|TRBV2|NA
CASSIDPGQGSTF
TGTGCCAGCAGTATAGACCCGGGACAGGGATCCACCTTC
>NA|TRBJ2-1|TRBV7-8|NA
CASSYGSRPEQFF
TGTGCCAGCAGCTACGGGTCCCGCCCGGAGCAGTTCTTC
>TRBD1|TRBJ1-2|TRBV5-4|NA
CASSPLDRGSYGYTF
TGTGCCAGCAGCCCCTTGGACAGGGGGTCCTATGGCTACACCTTC
>TRBD2|TRBJ2-3|TRBV6-6|NA
CASSHAWRGNTDTQYF
TGTGCCAGCAGTCACGCGTGGCGGGGGAACACAGATACGCAGTATTTT
>TRBD2|TRBJ2-3|TRBV6-6|NA
CASSYGLAGIDTQYF
TGTGCCAGCAGTTACGGACTAGCGGGGATAGATACGCAGTATTTT
>NA|TRBJ1-3|TRBV10-3|NA
CATTKEGVGNTIYF
TGTGCCACCACGAAGGAGGGAGTTGGAAACACCATATATTTT
>TRBD1|TRBJ1-1|TRBV7-2|NA
CASSLRQGARGTEAFF
TGTGCCAGCAGCCTACGACAGGGGGCAAGGGGCACTGAAGCTTTCTTT
>NA|TRBJ1-2|TRBV7-9|NA
CASSPVTGSNYGYTF
TGTGCCAGCAGTCCCGTCACAGGGTCTAACTATGGCTACACCTTC
>NA|TRBJ1-1|TRBV2|few
CASTRDSTGSFF
TGTGCCAGCACCCGGGACTCAACCGGGAGTTTCTTT
>NA|TRBJ1-2|TRBV9|NA
CASSRAALGNYYGYTF
TGTGCCAGCAGCCGGGCAGCCCTTGGTAATTACTATGGCTACACCTTC
>TRBD1|TRBJ2-3|TRBV6-5|NA
CASRYRDRGSDTQYF
TGTGCCAGCAGATACCGGGACAGGGGATCAGATACGCAGTATTTT
>TRBD1|TRBJ1-3|TRBV5-8|NA
CASTILVFGTAGNTIYF
TGTGCCAGCACCATCCTAGTGTTCGGGACAGCTGGAAACACCATATATTTT
>TRBD1|TRBJ1-1|TRBV19|NA
CASSTNTGGTEAFF
TGTGCCAGTAGTACAAATACAGGGGGCACTGAAGCTTTCTTT
>NA|TRBJ1-2|TRBV5-1|NA
CASSSTTGNGYTF
TGCGCCAGCAGCTCAACCACAGGGAATGGCTACACCTTC
>NA|TRBJ1-2|TRBV7-2|NA
CASSLDQGQGRWNGYTF
TGTGCCAGCAGCTTAGATCAGGGGCAGGGACGATGGAATGGCTACACCTTC
>TRBD2|TRBJ2-7|TRBV7-2|once
CASSLGAGGQGYEQYF
TGTGCCAGCAGCTTAGGGGCGGGGGGCCAAGGGTACGAGCAGTACTTC
>NA|TRBJ2-5|TRBV18|NA
CASSPALQETQYF
TGTGCCAGCTCACCAGCTCTCCAAGAGACCCAGTACTTC
>NA|TRBJ1-4|TRBV19|NA
CASRPEPPTATNEKLFF
TGTGCCAGTAGACCAGAACCCCCCACTGCAACTAATGAAAAACTGTTTTTT
>NA|TRBJ2-2|TRBV27|NA
CASSFGTTNTGELFF
TGTGCCAGCAGTTTCGGGACAACGAACACCGGGGAGCTGTTTTTT
>NA|TRBJ2-7|TRBV7-8|NA
CASSLSQDSRYF
TGTGCCAGCTCTCTTAGTCAGGACAGCCGGTACTTC
>NA|TRBJ1-1|TRBV29-1|NA
CSVERRLNTEAFF
TGCAGCGTTGAAAGGAGGCTGAACACTGAAGCTTTCTTT
>TRBD1|TRBJ1-2|TRBV5-1|NA
CASSLTGGNYGYTF
TGCGCCAGCAGCTTAACAGGGGGGAACTATGGCTACACCTTC
>TRBD1|TRBJ1-5|TRBV5-5|once
CASSFSTGGGNQPQHF
TGTGCCAGCAGCTTCAGTACAGGGGGCGGAAATCAGCCCCAGCATTTT
>TRBD2|TRBJ2-6|TRBV6-5|NA
CASREGPLGANVLTF
TGTGCCAGCCGGGAGGGTCCCTTAGGGGCCAACGTCCTGACTTTC